A selection of T cell receptor beta chains follows, all from one sample in a study of OX40 agonist ivuxolimab in advanced cancers. Produced via immunoSEQ multiplex PCR; TCRdb's table is partial and in-frame only. The table has tens of thousands of clones, approximately 91% seen once. The input for sequencing was CD4+ or CD8+ T cells sorted from blood, taken in a trial of the OX40 agonist ivuxolimab. These receptors were obtained from an adult with an advanced solid tumor such as melanoma, head and neck, liver or kidney cancer. Each CDR3 is given with its conserved first and last residue. The D gene is left open where the match is weak. Part of the rows lack a size; the others show once, few, many or a class for expanded clones.

J	D	V	size	CDR3	DNA
TRBJ2-1	TRBD2	TRBV9	-	CASSVPVEGLAEGLSYNEQFF	TGTGCCAGCAGCGTACCGGTAGAGGGACTAGCGGAGGGACTCTCCTACAATGAGCAGTTCTTC
TRBJ1-2	-	TRBV30	few	CAWSVFAGAGYGYTF	TGTGCCTGGAGTGTATTCGCGGGGGCGGGGTATGGCTACACCTTC
TRBJ1-1	-	TRBV5-6	few	CASSPARRNTEAFF	TGTGCCAGCAGCCCCGCCAGACGGAACACTGAAGCTTTCTTT
TRBJ1-1	-	TRBV27	-	CASSLPGARTEAFF	TGTGCCAGCAGTTTACCAGGGGCGCGCACTGAAGCTTTCTTT
TRBJ2-2	-	TRBV4-3	-	CASSQDHGVGAGELFF	TGCGCCAGCAGCCAAGATCACGGGGTCGGGGCCGGGGAGCTGTTTTTT
TRBJ1-6	-	TRBV25-1	-	CASSTGIGRSPLHF	TGTGCCAGCAGTACAGGGATAGGTCGGTCACCCCTCCACTTT
TRBJ2-3	-	TRBV30	-	CAWSVVGSTDTQYF	TGTGCCTGGAGTGTAGTCGGTAGCACAGATACGCAGTATTTT
TRBJ1-5	-	TRBV23-1	-	CASSQSNGDQPQHF	TGCGCCAGCAGTCAATCGAATGGGGATCAGCCCCAGCATTTT
TRBJ2-1	-	TRBV9	-	CASSGLNNEQFF	TGTGCCAGCAGCGGCCTTAACAATGAGCAGTTCTTC
TRBJ2-5	-	TRBV9	-	CASRATLGETQYF	TGTGCCAGCAGGGCGACCTTGGGAGAGACCCAGTACTTC
TRBJ2-1	-	TRBV7-9	-	CASSPPSISYNEQFF	TGTGCCAGCAGCCCCCCAAGCATCTCCTACAATGAGCAGTTCTTC
TRBJ1-4	-	TRBV7-8	-	CASSPSRGRANEKLFF	TGTGCCAGCAGCCCTTCCAGGGGACGGGCTAATGAAAAACTGTTTTTT
TRBJ2-2	TRBD2	TRBV7-9	-	CASSDLAGAFTGELFF	TGTGCCAGCAGCGACCTAGCGGGGGCCTTCACCGGGGAGCTGTTTTTT
TRBJ2-7	TRBD2	TRBV5-1	-	CASSYTSGSNHEQYF	TGCGCCAGCAGTTACACTAGCGGGAGCAACCACGAGCAGTACTTC
TRBJ1-6	TRBD1	TRBV2	-	CASSEIDYTGDFLVSPLHF	TGTGCCAGCAGCGAAATCGATTATACAGGGGACTTTCTTGTTTCACCCCTCCACTTT
TRBJ1-2	-	TRBV27	-	CASSLTGLNYGYTF	TGTGCCAGCAGTCTAACAGGGTTAAACTATGGCTACACCTTC
TRBJ1-4	-	TRBV29-1	-	CSVNGGIANEKLFF	TGCAGCGTTAATGGGGGAATCGCAAATGAAAAACTGTTTTTT
TRBJ2-2	-	TRBV5-1	-	CASSSMGWELFF	TGCGCCAGCAGCTCGATGGGTTGGGAGCTGTTTTTT
TRBJ2-7	TRBD2	TRBV7-9	once	CASSRRGSYEQYF	TGTGCCAGCAGCCGTCGCGGGAGCTACGAGCAGTACTTC
TRBJ1-1	-	TRBV6-5	-	CASSPAPNTEAFF	TGTGCCAGCAGCCCCGCCCCGAACACTGAAGCTTTCTTT
TRBJ2-1	TRBD2	TRBV4-1	-	CASSMTSGSTGEQFF	TGCGCCAGCAGCATGACTAGCGGGAGTACTGGGGAGCAGTTCTTC
TRBJ2-1	-	TRBV9	-	CASSVDGGPNEQFF	TGTGCCAGCAGCGTAGATGGGGGGCCGAATGAGCAGTTCTTC
TRBJ2-1	-	TRBV11-2	-	CASSLDLYGSSYNEQFF	TGTGCCAGCAGCTTAGATCTTTACGGGAGCTCCTACAATGAGCAGTTCTTC
TRBJ1-2	-	TRBV10-3	-	CAISEGEVNYGYTF	TGTGCCATCAGTGAGGGGGAGGTTAACTATGGCTACACCTTC
TRBJ1-1	-	TRBV6-1	once	CASSEVGPEAFF	TGTGCCAGCAGTGAAGTAGGTCCTGAAGCTTTCTTT
TRBJ1-2	-	TRBV6-1	-	CASEFWGQGYGYTF	TGTGCCAGCGAGTTCTGGGGGCAGGGCTATGGCTACACCTTC
TRBJ2-1	-	TRBV27	-	CASSLEGGLSGEQFF	TGTGCCAGCAGTTTAGAGGGGGGGCTTTCTGGGGAGCAGTTCTTC
TRBJ2-1	-	TRBV6-5	-	CASSQPMSSYNEQFF	TGTGCCAGCAGCCAGCCCATGAGCTCCTACAATGAGCAGTTCTTC
TRBJ2-7	-	TRBV14	-	CASSQVTGAGPYEQYF	TGTGCCAGCAGCCAAGTTACGGGAGCCGGGCCCTACGAGCAGTACTTC
TRBJ2-1	TRBD2	TRBV7-2	-	CASSLDLAGLYNEQFF	TGTGCCAGCAGCTTAGACCTAGCGGGGTTATACAATGAGCAGTTCTTC
TRBJ2-7	-	TRBV28	-	CASSFGEESLYEQYF	TGTGCCAGCAGTTTTGGGGAGGAATCCTTATACGAGCAGTACTTC
TRBJ2-5	-	TRBV19	once	CASSTDSTQETQYF	TGTGCCAGTAGTACGGACAGTACACAAGAGACCCAGTACTTC
TRBJ2-7	TRBD1	TRBV7-9	-	CASSPWGQGNYEQYF	TGTGCCAGCAGCCCATGGGGACAGGGGAACTACGAGCAGTACTTC
TRBJ1-1	-	TRBV5-5	-	CASSLAKGNEAFF	TGTGCCAGCAGCTTGGCCAAGGGAAATGAAGCTTTCTTT
TRBJ2-1	-	TRBV7-9	-	CASSGPRGAYNEQFF	TGTGCCAGCAGCGGCCCCCGGGGAGCCTACAATGAGCAGTTCTTC
TRBJ1-2	-	TRBV7-9	-	CASKGEDYGYTF	TGTGCCAGCAAGGGCGAGGACTATGGCTACACCTTC
TRBJ2-7	TRBD1	TRBV5-8	-	CASSWGQSYEQYF	TGTGCCAGCAGCTGGGGACAGTCCTACGAGCAGTACTTC